Below are 21 T cell receptor beta chains sequenced from a single sample in a study. One entry per CDR3 protein, called by TCRdb with MiXCR from the reads. This table has approximately 4,200 distinct CDR3 sequences, roughly 7.5% appearing once. The sequencing sample was made of CD4+ T cells from synovial fluid. These receptors all stem from a human donor with rheumatoid arthritis.

By sample fraction, this clonotype is medium-sized. The chain employs TRBV6-5 and TRBJ1-2; D perhaps matches TRBD1 (6 bases). This CDR3 has 15 residues. CDR1 is MNHEY and CDR2 is SVGAGI in the germline V gene. Trimming cost V 5 bases and J 5 bases, with 18 bases left between them. The CDR3 loop reads CASSPEQGWAYGYTF. In DNA, the CDR3 is TGTGCCAGCAGTCCCGAACAGGGATGGGCTTATGGCTACACCTTC.

By share, this clonotype ranks as medium-sized. The chain combines TRBV7-9 with TRBJ1-6; D unclear. CDR1 is SEHNR, CDR2 FQNEAQ, per germline (reference sequence). The CDR3 has 12 amino acids. Trimming removed 3 bases at V and 6 bases at J, with 3 bases between. The CDR3 sequence is CASSLVNSPLHF. CDR3 coding DNA: TGTGCCAGCAGCTTGGTTAATTCACCCCTCCACTTT.

In this sample, this clonotype is medium-sized. The gene calls are TRBV2 and TRBJ2-7; D is ambiguous. The CDR3 extends over 14 amino acids. The germline gives CDR1 SNHLY, CDR2 FYNNEI. Trimming removed 0 bases at V and 3 bases at J, with 9 bases between. CDR3 DNA: TGTGCCAGCAGTGAAGCAGACGGCGGCTACGAGCAGTACTTC. It encodes CASSEADGGYEQYF.

This clonotype was recorded many times. The chain carries TRBV19 and TRBJ2-1; no definite D call. Germline V CDR1 and CDR2: LNHDA, SQIVND (reference sequence). V was shortened by 0 bases and J by 9 bases, with 9 bases between the two germline ends. The CDR3 contains 13 residues. The CDR3 protein is CASSIDASGEQFF. In DNA form, the CDR3 reads TGTGCCAGTAGTATAGACGCCTCGGGTGAGCAGTTCTTC.

In its sample, this clonotype was seen many times. The chain carries TRBV29-1 and TRBJ2-5; TRBD1 matches at 12 bases. CDR1 and CDR2 from the germline V gene are SQVTM and ANQGSEA. This CDR3 is 13 amino acids long. The ends lost 7 bases at V and 5 bases at J; junction bases unmatched: 5. CDR3 sequence reads: CSGGQGAGETQYF. The DNA for the CDR3 is TGCAGCGGGGGACAGGGGGCAGGGGAGACCCAGTACTTC. Filled out from reference TRBV29-1 and TRBJ2-5, the complete variable domain reads SAVISQKPSRDICQRGTSLTIQCQVDSQVTMMFWYRQQPGQSLTLIATANQGSEATYESGFVIDKFPISRPNLTFSTLTVSNMSPEDSSIYLCSGGQGAGETQYFGPGTRLLVL.

The V call is TRBV7-8, the J call TRBJ1-1; D is undetermined. Germline CDR1 is SGHVS and CDR2 is FQNEAQ. V was cut by 3 bases and J by 2 bases, with 7 bases left in between. This CDR3 region has 13 residues. The CDR3 spells CASSFFLNTEAFF. The CDR3 nucleotides are TGTGCCAGCAGCTTCTTTCTAAACACTGAAGCTTTCTTT.

By frequency in the sample, this clonotype is medium-sized (0.01 to 0.1%). The J gene is TRBJ2-7, the V gene TRBV6-2 or TRBV6-3, with D hard to call. Germline-derived CDR1 and CDR2 are MNHEY and SVGEGT. The CDR3 covers 13 residues. Trimming shortened V by 0 bases and J by 4 bases, and 7 bases separated the two germline ends. For the CDR3, the DNA is TGTGCCAGCAGTTACTCAAGCGATTACGAGCAGTACTTC. It is translated as CASSYSSDYEQYF.

By share, this clonotype counts as medium-sized. This chain connects TRBV7-2 to TRBJ2-3; the D call may be TRBD1 or TRBD2 (5 bases each). Looked up from germline, CDR1 is SGHTA and CDR2 is FQGNSA. The V and J ends lost 5 bases and 5 bases respectively, with 17 bases between them. This CDR3 region has 15 residues. The CDR3 is CASSIRANGGDTQYF. The CDR3 region has the DNA TGTGCCAGCAGCATCAGGGCAAATGGGGGAGATACGCAGTATTTT. Using reference TRBV7-2 and TRBJ2-3 for the parts outside the CDR3, the full variable domain is GAGVSQSPSNKVTEKGKDVELRCDPISGHTALYWYRQSLGQGLEFLIYFQGNSAPDKSGLPSDRFSAERTGGSVSTLTIQRTQQEDSAVYLCASSIRANGGDTQYFGPGTRLTVL.

Ten or more counts support this clonotype. J is TRBJ2-1 and V is TRBV24-1; TRBD2 is a possible D gene (6 bases). The CDR3 sequence is 12 residues long. The V gene lost 3 bases and the J gene lost 10 bases, with 9 bases spanning the gap. CDR1 KGHDR and CDR2 SFDVKD come from the germline V gene. The CDR3 DNA follows: TGTGCCACCAGTGATATGGCGGGAGAGCAGTTCTTC. Its protein product is CATSDMAGEQFF.

Relative to its sample, this clonotype is medium-sized (0.01 to 0.1%). The J gene is TRBJ2-1, the V gene TRBV5-1, with TRBD2 identical over 14 bases. V dropped 4 bases and J dropped 9; count of bases not matched to a gene: 3. Germline assignment: CDR1 SGHRS and CDR2 YFSETQ. The CDR3 covers 14 residues. The chain's CDR3 is CASSGGTSGGEQFF. The CDR3 region has the DNA TGCGCCAGCAGCGGGGGGACTAGCGGGGGTGAGCAGTTCTTC.

As for this clonotype: The germline gene is not matched at one end of the junction; a read error may be the cause. This chain connects TRBV18 to TRBJ2-5; 9 bases fit TRBD1. CDR3 length equals 15 residues. CDR1 and CDR2 from the germline V gene are KGHSH and LQKENI. The CDR3 protein is CANSPWTGDQETQYF. CDR3 DNA: TGTGCCAACTCACCGTGGACAGGGGACCAAGAGACCCAGTACTTC.

By share, this clonotype ranks as medium-sized. The chain links TRBV20-1 to TRBJ2-1; a possible D gene is TRBD2 (5 bases). V shed 1 base and J shed 5 bases, with 12 bases lying between them. This CDR3 has 14 amino acids. The germline V gene has CDR1 DFQATT and CDR2 SNEGSKA (reference sequence). The CDR3 loop is CSARGPGKDNEQFF. CDR3 DNA sequence: TGCAGTGCTAGAGGTCCGGGAAAGGACAATGAGCAGTTCTTC.

This clonotype was observed at least ten times. The chain recombines TRBV28 with TRBJ2-1; 11 nucleotides align to TRBD2. The trim removed 5 bases at V and 11 bases at J, leaving 11 bases unmatched. Germline loops: CDR1 MDHEN, CDR2 SYDVKM. The CDR3 consists of 15 residues. The CDR3 DNA is TGTGCCAGCAGTCTCACTCCCAGACTAGCGGGGAAGCAGTTCTTC. Translated: CASSLTPRLAGKQFF.

Sample share makes this clonotype medium-sized. V and J are TRBV7-9 and TRBJ2-1; D is ambiguous. Trimming removed 2 bases at V and 9 bases at J, with 5 bases between. From germline, CDR1 is SEHNR and CDR2 FQNEAQ (reference sequence). The CDR3 is made up of 11 amino acids. CDR3 in DNA: TGTGCCAGCAGCTTAAAAGTTGAGCAGTTCTTC. Translation gives CASSLKVEQFF.

In its sample, this clonotype was seen many times. This rearrangement joins TRBV19 to TRBJ2-2, with D possibly called TRBD1 or TRBD2 (5 bases each). Germline loops: CDR1 LNHDA, CDR2 SQIVND (reference sequence). Trimming removed 8 bases from V and 6 bases from J, with 10 bases in between. The CDR3 has 12 amino acids. The CDR3 nucleotides are TGTGCCAGTGGGGTGGGGGCCGGGGAGCTGTTTTTT. Protein: CASGVGAGELFF. The full variable domain, in which reference TRBV19 and TRBJ2-2 provide the parts outside the CDR3, is DGGITQSPKYLFRKEGQNVTLSCEQNLNHDAMYWYRQDPGQGLRLIYYSQIVNDFQKGDIAEGYSVSREKKESFPLTVTSAQKNPTAFYLCASGVGAGELFFGEGSRLTVL.

Judged by abundance, this clonotype is medium-sized. V usage is TRBV12-3 or TRBV12-4 and J usage is TRBJ2-4, with D possibly being TRBD2 (5 bases). V shed 2 bases and J shed 8 bases, with 16 bases lying between them. The CDR3 consists of 15 residues. The DNA for the CDR3 is TGTGCCAGCAGTTTAACGACTACCTATCTAGACATTCAGTACTTC. Translated: CASSLTTTYLDIQYF.

In its sample, this clonotype ranks as medium-sized. The chain employs TRBV4-1 and TRBJ1-5, with D maybe TRBD1 (6 bases). This CDR3 comprises 13 residues. The germline V and J ends were trimmed by 4 bases and 4 bases, with 8 bases remaining between them. Per the germline V gene, CDR1 is MGHRA and CDR2 is YSYEKL. CDR3 coding DNA: TGCGCCAGCAGCCTCAGGGGTAATCAGCCCCAGCATTTT. Its protein product is CASSLRGNQPQHF.

This clonotype is deemed medium-sized. The J gene is TRBJ2-1, the V gene TRBV6-6; TRBD2 matches at 11 bases. CDR3 length: 17 amino acids. V lost 6 bases, J lost 4 bases, and 11 bases stayed unmatched. Germline CDR1 is MNHNY and CDR2 is SVGAGI (reference sequence). The CDR3 nucleotides are TGTGCCAGCAGATACACCGGGACTAGCGGACATTACAATGAGCAGTTCTTC. Protein: CASRYTGTSGHYNEQFF.

Relative to its sample, this clonotype is medium-sized. The chain employs TRBV3-1 and TRBJ2-7; a possible D gene is TRBD1 (5 bases). The CDR3 covers 13 residues. The V end was cut by 8 bases, the J end by 0 bases, with 11 bases between. Per the germline V gene, CDR1 is LGHDT and CDR2 is YNNKEL (reference sequence). CDR3 sequence (DNA): TGTGCCAGCGGCCGACAGAGCTCCTACGAGCAGTACTTC. This translates into CASGRQSSYEQYF.

By proportion, this clonotype is large (0.1 to 1%). The rearrangement uses TRBV7-6 and TRBJ1-5; 7 bases match TRBD1. Germline CDR1 and CDR2: SGHVS and FNYEAQ. V was pared by 5 bases and J by 6 bases, with 7 bases of the junction left unmatched. There are 14 residues in the CDR3. CDR3 in amino acids: CASSPTGISQPQHF. CDR3 bases: TGTGCCAGCAGCCCGACAGGGATAAGTCAGCCCCAGCATTTT.

This clonotype is medium-sized (0.01 to 0.1%). The chain couples TRBV20-1 to TRBJ2-5; 9 nucleotides align to TRBD1. This CDR3 has 12 amino acids. CDR1 is DFQATT, CDR2 SNEGSKA, per germline (reference sequence). The V gene end was trimmed by 6 bases and the J gene end by 4 bases; junction bases not matched to a gene: 3. The chain's CDR3 is CSAWTGVETQYF. In DNA form, the CDR3 reads TGCAGTGCCTGGACAGGGGTAGAGACCCAGTACTTC.